These 15 T cell receptor beta chains were sequenced from one sample in a study of cytomegalovirus exposure and HLA in healthy donors. Vbeta (60) and Jbeta (13) primers were used in the PCR. The method was immunoSEQ multiplex PCR; TCRdb's version includes in-frame clones alone and lacks a portion of them. Listed are about 41,000 clones; approximately 6.2% falls within the top ten. The sequenced material came from PBMCs. The receptors were sampled from a man aged 30-40 years in good health and CMV-seronegative.

This chain joins TRBV7-9 and TRBJ1-3, with 9 nucleotides matching TRBD1. This CDR3 spans 16 amino acids. The trim removed 2 bases at V and 0 bases at J, leaving 2 bases unmatched. From germline, CDR1 is SEHNR and CDR2 FQNEAQ (reference sequence). CDR3: CASSLPGQGSGNTIYF. CDR3 coding DNA: TGTGCCAGCAGCTTACCGGGACAGGGCTCTGGAAACACCATATATTTT.

The genes are TRBV13 and TRBJ1-5; weak D call: TRBD1 (6 bases). V dropped 3 bases and J dropped 0 bases, with 9 bases sitting between them. CDR3 length equals 15 residues. From germline, CDR1 is PRHDT and CDR2 FYEKMQ (reference sequence). CDR3 sequence reads: CASSFGGASNQPQHF. The CDR3 DNA reads TGTGCCAGCAGCTTCGGGGGGGCTAGCAATCAGCCCCAGCATTTT.

V gene TRBV4-3 combines with J gene TRBJ1-1; D call uncertain. The CDR3 extends over 14 amino acids. Per the germline V gene, CDR1 is LGHNA and CDR2 is YSLEER. V gave up 0 bases and J gave up 0 bases, with 5 bases separating them. The CDR3 nucleotides are TGCGCCAGCAGCCAAGATCTTGTGAACACTGAAGCTTTCTTT. The encoded protein is CASSQDLVNTEAFF.

The chain couples TRBV5-1 to TRBJ2-3, with no clear D. Germline lookup yields CDR1 SGHRS and CDR2 YFSETQ. The V gene lost 0 bases and the J gene lost 0 bases, with 8 bases spanning the gap. There are 15 residues in the CDR3. CDR3 nucleotides: TGCGCCAGCAGCTTGGGACCGACTAGCACAGATACGCAGTATTTT. Translated, it gives CASSLGPTSTDTQYF. Drawing the rest from reference TRBV5-1 and TRBJ2-3, the complete variable domain is KAGVTQTPRYLIKTRGQQVTLSCSPISGHRSVSWYQQTPGQGLQFLFEYFSETQRNKGNFPGRFSGRQFSNSRSEMNVSTLELGDSALYLCASSLGPTSTDTQYFGPGTRLTVL.

This rearrangement joins TRBV2 to TRBJ1-5; perhaps TRBD1 as D (6 bases). V was clipped by 4 bases and J by 1 base, with 14 bases between them. Germline lookup yields CDR1 SNHLY and CDR2 FYNNEI. This CDR3 is built from 16 residues. The CDR3 DNA is TGTGCCAGCAGTGCCCAACGGGGGGCCAGCAATCAGCCCCAGCATTTT. Protein sequence: CASSAQRGASNQPQHF.

The CDR3 coding sequence is TGTGCCACCAGCACGGGGGGTACCGACTATGGCTACACCTTC. Translating it yields CATSTGGTDYGYTF. The rearrangement links TRBV15 to TRBJ1-2, with D maybe TRBD1 (5 bases). Germline assignment: CDR1 LNHNV and CDR2 YYDKDF (reference sequence). V was shortened by 4 bases and J by 3 bases, with 12 bases between the two germline ends. The CDR3 has 14 amino acids.

V gene TRBV2 combines with J gene TRBJ1-1, with a tentative D call TRBD1 (5 bases). The germline V and J ends were trimmed by 1 base and 8 bases, with 11 bases remaining between them. The CDR3 spans 13 residues. Germline-derived CDR1 and CDR2 are SNHLY and FYNNEI. The DNA for the CDR3 is TGTGCCAGCAGTGAAGAGTGGACAAAAGAAGCTTTCTTT. Translated, it gives CASSEEWTKEAFF.

The J gene is TRBJ2-1, the V gene TRBV19; the match to TRBD2 covers 15 bases. There are 13 residues in the CDR3. The germline V gene has CDR1 LNHDA and CDR2 SQIVND (reference sequence). Trimming at V came to 11 bases and at J to 9 bases, leaving 5 bases not matched to a gene. The CDR3, as DNA: TGTGCCGCCGGGACTAGCGGGAGGAGTGAGCAGTTCTTC. As protein: CAAGTSGRSEQFF.

The J gene is TRBJ2-5, the V gene TRBV4-3; maybe TRBD1 (6 bases). The germline V gene encodes CDR1 LGHNA and CDR2 YSLEER. This CDR3 region has 15 residues. V dropped 1 base and J dropped 4 bases, with 13 bases sitting between them. The CDR3 sequence is CASSQGNRVRETQYF. The DNA for the CDR3 is TGCGCCAGCAGCCAAGGAAACAGGGTTCGAGAGACCCAGTACTTC.

The V gene is TRBV5-6, the J gene TRBJ1-4; weak D call: TRBD1 (6 bases). This CDR3 spans 15 amino acids. The germline V gene encodes CDR1 SGHDT and CDR2 YYEEEE. The germline V and J ends were trimmed by 2 bases and 5 bases, with 13 bases remaining between them. CDR3 DNA: TGTGCCAGCAGCTTCGGACAGTCCCGCAATGAAAAACTGTTTTTT. This gives the protein CASSFGQSRNEKLFF.

The chain is built from TRBV19 and TRBJ1-5; weak D call: TRBD1 (6 bases). CDR3 length: 15 residues. V lost 2 bases to trimming and J lost 4 bases, with 12 bases between them. From germline, CDR1 is LNHDA and CDR2 SQIVND (reference sequence). The CDR3 reads CASSIMGAGNQPQHF. The CDR3 DNA reads as TGTGCCAGTAGTATAATGGGGGCAGGGAATCAGCCCCAGCATTTT.

V usage is TRBV5-1 and J usage is TRBJ2-1; 8 bases are shared with TRBD2. The CDR3 length is 15 residues. Germline V CDR1 and CDR2: SGHRS, YFSETQ. The ends lost 6 bases at V and 6 bases at J; junction bases unmatched: 11. CDR3 in amino acids: CASTPRGTSANEQFF. Here the CDR3 DNA reads TGCGCCAGCACTCCTAGAGGGACTAGTGCCAATGAGCAGTTCTTC. The complete variable domain, with remaining parts taken from reference TRBV5-1 and TRBJ2-1, reads KAGVTQTPRYLIKTRGQQVTLSCSPISGHRSVSWYQQTPGQGLQFLFEYFSETQRNKGNFPGRFSGRQFSNSRSEMNVSTLELGDSALYLCASTPRGTSANEQFFGPGTRLTVL.

The J gene is TRBJ1-2, the V gene TRBV9; TRBD1 aligns across 7 bases. Germline V lookup: CDR1 SGDLS, CDR2 YYNGEE. The CDR3 spans 17 residues. J was trimmed by 4 bases and V by 4 bases; bases with no gene match: 16. Here the CDR3 DNA reads TGTGCCAGCAGCATCGATAAGGGGGCAGGGGATACCTATGGCTACACCTTC. Protein: CASSIDKGAGDTYGYTF.

The J gene is TRBJ2-7, the V gene TRBV2; the D is unclear. This CDR3 contains 11 residues. V was pared by 6 bases and J by 4 bases, with 7 bases between. The germline V gene has CDR1 SNHLY and CDR2 FYNNEI. CDR3 sequence reads: CASSLQYEQYF. The DNA for the CDR3 is TGTGCCAGCAGCCTCCAGTACGAGCAGTACTTC. Using reference TRBV2 and TRBJ2-7 for the parts outside the CDR3, the full variable domain is EPEVTQTPSHQVTQMGQEVILRCVPISNHLYFYWYRQILGQKVEFLVSFYNNEISEKSEIFDDQFSVERPDGSNFTLKIRSTKLEDSAMYFCASSLQYEQYFGPGTRLTVT.

This chain links TRBV10-1 with TRBJ2-7; the D is unclear. The CDR3 is made up of 14 amino acids. Germline-derived CDR1 and CDR2 are WNHNN and SYGVQD (reference sequence). Deletions cut 5 bases from V and 2 bases from J, with 13 bases between. CDR3 protein: CASSRHDVAYEQYF. The CDR3 DNA reads as TGCGCCAGCAGTAGACACGACGTGGCCTACGAGCAGTACTTC.